Sequencing of this T cell receptor beta chain was carried out in a study of cytomegalovirus exposure and HLA in healthy donors. Findings and caveats of the study: 87-base-pair reads could not separate some V segments, including TRBV6-2 and TRBV6-3.

Comments on this clone: What it binds is unknown.

PCR was performed using 60 Vbeta and 13 Jbeta primers. Repertoires were generated with immunoSEQ multiplex PCR, while TCRdb's copy carries only in-frame clones and drops some. The sample consists of approximately 40,000 clones, approximately 80% of them appearing once. The germline V gene encodes CDR1 MNHEY and CDR2 SMNVEV (reference sequence). The CDR3 has 13 residues. The receptor's source is a woman aged 18 to 35 in good health and CMV-seropositive. Sample: PBMCs. V gene TRBV27 combines with J gene TRBJ2-5; D not resolved. The DNA end favors TRBJ2-7, so the J call may be wrong. The CDR3 bases are TGTGCCAGCAGCCCCCAACGCAGAGGCGAGCAGTACTTC. As protein: CASSPQRRGEQYF.